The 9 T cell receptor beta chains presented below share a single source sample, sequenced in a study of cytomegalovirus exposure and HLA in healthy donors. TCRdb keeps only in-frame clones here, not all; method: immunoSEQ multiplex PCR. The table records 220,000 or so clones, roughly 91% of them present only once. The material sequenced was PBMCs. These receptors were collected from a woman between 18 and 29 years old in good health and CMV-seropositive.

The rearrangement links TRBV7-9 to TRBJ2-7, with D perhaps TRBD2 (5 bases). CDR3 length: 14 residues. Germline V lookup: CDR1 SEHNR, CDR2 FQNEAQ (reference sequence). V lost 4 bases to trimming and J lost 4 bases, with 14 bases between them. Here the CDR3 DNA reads TGTGCCAGCAGCTACGAGGGCGGCCCGTACGAGCAGTACTTC. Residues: CASSYEGGPYEQYF.

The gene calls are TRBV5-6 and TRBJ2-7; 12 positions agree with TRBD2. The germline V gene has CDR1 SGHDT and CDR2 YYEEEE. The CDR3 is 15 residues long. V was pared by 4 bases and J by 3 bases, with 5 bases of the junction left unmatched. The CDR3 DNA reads TGTGCCAGCAGCAGTCTAGCGGGAGGGCTCTACGAGCAGTACTTC. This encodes CASSSLAGGLYEQYF.

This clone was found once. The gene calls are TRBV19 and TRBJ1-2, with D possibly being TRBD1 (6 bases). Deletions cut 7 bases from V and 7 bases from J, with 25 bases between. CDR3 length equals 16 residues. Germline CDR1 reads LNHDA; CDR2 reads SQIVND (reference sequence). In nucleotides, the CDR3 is TGTGCCAGTACCCTAAGGGGGACGAGTTATGGATTTGGCTACACCTTC. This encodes CASTLRGTSYGFGYTF.

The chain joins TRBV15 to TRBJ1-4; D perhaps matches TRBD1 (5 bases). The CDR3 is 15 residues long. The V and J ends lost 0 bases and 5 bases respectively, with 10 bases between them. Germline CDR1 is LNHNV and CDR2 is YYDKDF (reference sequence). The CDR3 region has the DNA TGTGCCACCAGCAGAGATCAGGGAGGGAATGAAAAACTGTTTTTT. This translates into CATSRDQGGNEKLFF.

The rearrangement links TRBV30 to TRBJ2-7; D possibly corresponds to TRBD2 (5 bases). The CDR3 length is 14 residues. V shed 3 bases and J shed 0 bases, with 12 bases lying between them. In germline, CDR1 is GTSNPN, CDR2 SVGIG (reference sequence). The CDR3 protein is CAWRPLAGSYEQYF. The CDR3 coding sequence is TGTGCCTGGAGGCCGCTGGCGGGCTCCTACGAGCAGTACTTC.

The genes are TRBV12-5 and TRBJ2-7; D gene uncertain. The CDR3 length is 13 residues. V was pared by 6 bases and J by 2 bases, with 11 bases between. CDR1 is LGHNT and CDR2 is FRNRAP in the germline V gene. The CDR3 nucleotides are TGTGCTAGTGGGTGGTTTTCGGCCTACGAGCAGTACTTC. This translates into CASGWFSAYEQYF. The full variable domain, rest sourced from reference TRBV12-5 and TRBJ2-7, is DARVTQTPRHKVTEMGQEVTMRCQPILGHNTVFWYRQTMMQGLELLAYFRNRAPLDDSGMPKDRFSAEMPDATLATLKIQPSEPRDSAVYFCASGWFSAYEQYFGPGTRLTVT.

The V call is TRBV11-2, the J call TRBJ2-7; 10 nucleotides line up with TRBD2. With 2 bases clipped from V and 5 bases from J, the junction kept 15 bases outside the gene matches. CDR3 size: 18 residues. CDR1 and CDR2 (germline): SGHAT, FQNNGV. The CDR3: CASSLRSLLAGLKDEQYF. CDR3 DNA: TGTGCCAGCAGCTTAAGGTCTTTACTAGCGGGATTAAAGGACGAGCAGTACTTC.

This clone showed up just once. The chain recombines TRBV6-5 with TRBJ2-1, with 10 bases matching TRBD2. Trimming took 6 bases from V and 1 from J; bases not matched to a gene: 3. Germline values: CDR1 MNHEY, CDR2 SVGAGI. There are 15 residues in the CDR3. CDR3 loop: CASRWTSGSYNEQFF. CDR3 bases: TGTGCCAGCAGGTGGACTAGCGGTTCCTACAATGAGCAGTTCTTC.

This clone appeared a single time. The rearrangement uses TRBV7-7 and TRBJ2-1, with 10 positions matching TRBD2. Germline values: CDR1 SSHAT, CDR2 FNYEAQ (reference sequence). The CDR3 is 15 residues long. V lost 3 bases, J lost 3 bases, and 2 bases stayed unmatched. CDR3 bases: TGTGCCAGCAGCTTGTCTAGCGGGAGCTACAATGAGCAGTTCTTC. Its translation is CASSLSSGSYNEQFF.